Shown below are 14 T cell receptor beta chains from a single sample sequenced in a study of response to subunit inactivated influenza vaccine. MiXCR, applied by TCRdb to the RT-PCR reads, yields one record per CDR3 protein. The top ten hold over 6.5% of the sample, which has 200,000 to 300,000 distinct CDR3 sequences, more than 10% seen once. Here the sequenced sample was non-naive T cells sorted from PBMCs, taken 14 to 15 days before vaccination. These receptors originate from a man aged 45-65 years who received an inactivated influenza vaccine.

This clonotype was found many times. The rearrangement links TRBV4-1 to TRBJ1-2; D gene uncertain. The CDR3 spans 17 residues. Trimming removed 4 bases from V and 4 bases from J, with 22 bases in between. Germline V CDR1 and CDR2: MGHRA, YSYEKL. Here the CDR3 DNA reads TGCGCCAGCAGCCGGAACCCCATGGGGATTGCGACCTATGGCTACACCTTC. This codes for CASSRNPMGIATYGYTF.

The rearrangement links TRBV7-6 to TRBJ2-1; a possible D gene is TRBD2 (6 bases). The CDR3 spans 16 residues. The V gene lost 1 base and the J gene lost 2 bases, with 12 bases spanning the gap. Germline CDR1 reads SGHVS; CDR2 reads FNYEAQ. CDR3 protein: CASSLGSSGAYNEQFF. CDR3 bases: TGTGCCAGCAGCTTAGGCTCGTCGGGAGCCTACAATGAGCAGTTCTTC.

This clonotype was recorded at least ten times. This chain connects TRBV30 to TRBJ2-1; 11 bases are a match to TRBD1. Germline-derived CDR1 and CDR2 are GTSNPN and SVGIG (reference sequence). Trimming cost V 4 bases and J 3 bases; bases outside gene matches: 5. This CDR3 is 15 amino acids long. CDR3 sequence reads: CAWIYGTGGYNEQFF. As DNA, the CDR3 is TGTGCCTGGATCTACGGGACAGGGGGCTACAATGAGCAGTTCTTC.

This clonotype was seen many times. The V gene is TRBV11-1, the J gene TRBJ2-1; 8 bases fit TRBD2. Germline trimming cut 7 bases from V and 0 bases from J; bases unmatched to any gene: 20. CDR3 length equals 20 residues. The V gene's germline CDR1 is SGHAT and CDR2 FQDESV (reference sequence). Here the CDR3 DNA reads TGTGCCAGCACCCGGGCCGGGGGAGTCTTGCGGGAGGACTCCTACAATGAGCAGTTCTTC. Its protein product is CASTRAGGVLREDSYNEQFF.

The chain couples TRBV7-3 to TRBJ2-1; TRBD2 matches 9 bases. Germline CDR1 SGHTA, CDR2 FQGTGA. V dropped 5 bases and J dropped 2; count of bases not matched to a gene: 4. CDR3 size: 15 residues. CDR3 bases: TGTGCCAGCAGCCCTTCTAGCGGGGCCTACAATGAGCAGTTCTTC. It encodes CASSPSSGAYNEQFF. Complete variable domain (other parts from reference TRBV7-3 and TRBJ2-1): GAGVSQTPSNKVTEKGKYVELRCDPISGHTALYWYRQSLGQGPEFLIYFQGTGAADDSGLPNDRFFAVRPEGSVSTLKIQRTERGDSAVYLCASSPSSGAYNEQFFGPGTRLTVL.

The J gene is TRBJ2-5, the V gene TRBV5-5; no clear D gene. The CDR3 runs 11 residues. The V and J ends lost 5 bases and 4 bases respectively, with 6 bases between them. Per the germline V gene, CDR1 is SGHKS and CDR2 is YYEKEE (reference sequence). The CDR3 DNA follows: TGTGCCAGCAGAGTTACAGAGACCCAGTACTTC. Translated, it gives CASRVTETQYF.

This clonotype has only a few counts. This chain uses TRBV20-1 with TRBJ2-6, with a possible D match to TRBD2 (5 bases). This CDR3 spans 15 amino acids. V was clipped by 5 bases and J by 1 base, with 12 bases between them. The germline V gene encodes CDR1 DFQATT and CDR2 SNEGSKA (reference sequence). The chain's CDR3 is CSAARTGSGANVLTF. The CDR3 bases are TGCAGTGCTGCCCGTACGGGGTCTGGGGCCAACGTCCTGACTTTC.

The CDR3 DNA follows: TGTGCCAGCAGCCAAGTTAACACAGATACGCAGTATTTT. Protein sequence: CASSQVNTDTQYF. The rearrangement uses TRBV14 and TRBJ2-3; D not certain. Germline-derived CDR1 and CDR2 are SGHDN and FVKESK. The length of the CDR3 is 13 residues. V was pared by 1 base and J by 2 bases, with 4 bases between.

This clonotype was found many times. The chain joins TRBV20-1 to TRBJ2-3, with unresolved D. The CDR3 length is 16 residues. Germline V gene lookup returns CDR1 DFQATT and CDR2 SNEGSKA (reference sequence). Trimming took 2 bases from V and 4 from J, leaving 19 bases between them. This CDR3 reads CSARTTTGYYADTQYF. CDR3 bases: TGCAGTGCTAGAACCACCACGGGCTATTACGCAGATACGCAGTATTTT.

The sample holds many counts of this clonotype. V is TRBV12-3 or TRBV12-4 and J is TRBJ2-1, with 8 bases fitting TRBD2. The CDR3 is 15 amino acids. The V and J ends lost 7 bases and 2 bases, in that order; junction bases with no gene match: 7. DNA for the CDR3: TGTGCCAGCACCCCGAGCGGGAGTACCTACAATGAGCAGTTCTTC. Its translation: CASTPSGSTYNEQFF.

In its sample, this clonotype was seen a few times. This chain connects TRBV5-1 to TRBJ1-4; 7 positions match TRBD1. Losses at the gene ends were 4 bases for V and 8 bases for J; bases not matched to a gene: 8. The germline V gene has CDR1 SGHRS and CDR2 YFSETQ. This CDR3 comprises 14 residues. The CDR3 spells CASSRDSRKEKLFF. The CDR3 nucleotides read TGCGCCAGCAGCCGGGACAGTAGGAAGGAAAAACTGTTTTTT.

There are many counts of this clonotype. This rearrangement joins TRBV7-2 to TRBJ2-3; D not certain. Germline V gene data show CDR1 as SGHTA and CDR2 as FQGNSA. V was pared by 4 bases and J by 1 base, with 6 bases between. This CDR3 has 13 amino acids. The CDR3 sequence is CASSWRGTDTQYF. CDR3 nucleotides: TGTGCCAGCAGCTGGCGCGGCACAGATACGCAGTATTTT.

This chain connects TRBV7-9 to TRBJ2-1, with 7 bases matching TRBD2. Trimming cost V 7 bases and J 4 bases; bases outside gene matches: 13. Germline CDR1 SEHNR, CDR2 FQNEAQ (reference sequence). The CDR3 totals 16 residues. In DNA form, the CDR3 reads TGTGCCAGCACTCTTACAGCGGCTAGCGGATACAATGAGCAGTTCTTC. Protein sequence: CASTLTAASGYNEQFF.

This clonotype was picked up a small number of times. The genes are TRBV7-2 and TRBJ1-6, with a possible D match to TRBD1 (5 bases). The CDR3 covers 13 residues. Germline loops: CDR1 SGHTA, CDR2 FQGNSA. With 4 bases removed from V and 10 bases from J, the gap between germline ends came to 11 bases. The CDR3 loop reads CASSWTLPSPLHF. The CDR3 bases are TGTGCCAGCAGCTGGACACTTCCCTCACCCCTCCACTTT.